This is a list of T cell receptor beta chains from one sample in a study of blood T cell repertoires in COVID-19. Assay used: immunoSEQ multiplex PCR; TCRdb lists only in-frame clones, some missing. The table includes almost 90,000 clones, approximately 88% detected once. Sample: peripheral blood. The source of these receptors is a man aged 80 or over with acute or convalescent COVID-19. Each CDR3 is given with its conserved first and last residue. Fields, in order: CDR3 length, J gene, V gene, clone size, D gene, CDR3 DNA, CDR3 protein. The D gene is left open where the match is weak. Rows may omit the clone size; those that give it use once, few, many or a size class.

CDR3 length: 17; J gene: TRBJ2-5; V gene: TRBV2; clone size: once; D gene: TRBD2; CDR3 DNA: TGTGCCAGCAGTGTAGCTCTAGCGGGAGGTGGGGGGGAGACCCAGTACTTC; CDR3 protein: CASSVALAGGGGETQYF
CDR3 length: 14; J gene: TRBJ2-2; V gene: TRBV30; clone size: NA; D gene: NA; CDR3 DNA: TGTGCCTGGAGTGTAACGAGTTACACCGGGGAGCTGTTTTTT; CDR3 protein: CAWSVTSYTGELFF
CDR3 length: 15; J gene: TRBJ2-2; V gene: TRBV5-1; clone size: NA; D gene: NA; CDR3 DNA: TGCGCCAGCAGCTTGGGACAGTTGAACACCGGGGAGCTGTTTTTT; CDR3 protein: CASSLGQLNTGELFF
CDR3 length: 14; J gene: TRBJ1-2; V gene: TRBV6-2/TRBV6-3; clone size: NA; D gene: NA; CDR3 DNA: TGTGCCAGCAGTCAAACCCAGGGGAACTATGGCTACACCTTC; CDR3 protein: CASSQTQGNYGYTF
CDR3 length: 15; J gene: TRBJ1-4; V gene: TRBV19; clone size: NA; D gene: NA; CDR3 DNA: TGTGCCAGTAGTGAAACAGGGACGACTAATGAAAAACTGTTTTTT; CDR3 protein: CASSETGTTNEKLFF
CDR3 length: 15; J gene: TRBJ1-2; V gene: TRBV7-2; clone size: NA; D gene: TRBD1; CDR3 DNA: TGTGCCAGCAGCCAAGAACAGGGGGCGAACTATGGCTACACCTTC; CDR3 protein: CASSQEQGANYGYTF
CDR3 length: 14; J gene: TRBJ2-7; V gene: TRBV10-3; clone size: NA; D gene: NA; CDR3 DNA: TGTGCCATCAGCGGCAGGGCCAGCTCCTACGAGCAGTACTTC; CDR3 protein: CAISGRASSYEQYF
CDR3 length: 22; J gene: TRBJ1-2; V gene: TRBV4-1; clone size: NA; D gene: NA; CDR3 DNA: TGCGCCAGCAGCCAAGTGGGCTTTTGGGCAGGGTCGAGAGTCGAAGCTAACTATGGCTACACCTTC; CDR3 protein: CASSQVGFWAGSRVEANYGYTF
CDR3 length: 11; J gene: TRBJ2-7; V gene: TRBV20-1; clone size: NA; D gene: NA; CDR3 DNA: TGCAGTGCTCCGACGGGGAGGGAGCAGTACTTC; CDR3 protein: CSAPTGREQYF
CDR3 length: 15; J gene: TRBJ2-7; V gene: TRBV10-3; clone size: NA; D gene: TRBD1; CDR3 DNA: TGTGCCATCAGTGAGGGACAGGTGGGTCCCTACGAGCAGTACTTC; CDR3 protein: CAISEGQVGPYEQYF
CDR3 length: 12; J gene: TRBJ1-1; V gene: TRBV2; clone size: NA; D gene: TRBD1; CDR3 DNA: TGTGCCAGCAGGACAGGGGGCACTGAAGCTTTCTTT; CDR3 protein: CASRTGGTEAFF
CDR3 length: 15; J gene: TRBJ1-5; V gene: TRBV6-6; clone size: NA; D gene: NA; CDR3 DNA: TGTGCCAGCACCAATGCCCTACAGGTCAATCAGCCCCAGCATTTT; CDR3 protein: CASTNALQVNQPQHF
CDR3 length: 14; J gene: TRBJ1-2; V gene: TRBV15; clone size: NA; D gene: NA; CDR3 DNA: TGTGCCACCAGCAGAGCTGCAGGGGCCGGAGGCTACACCTTC; CDR3 protein: CATSRAAGAGGYTF
CDR3 length: 15; J gene: TRBJ1-4; V gene: TRBV27; clone size: few; D gene: NA; CDR3 DNA: TGTGCCAGCAGGTCTGCGGGGAGGGAACGAGAAAAACTGTTTTTT; CDR3 protein: CASRSAGREREKLFF
CDR3 length: 16; J gene: TRBJ2-7; V gene: TRBV5-6; clone size: few; D gene: TRBD2; CDR3 DNA: TGTGCCAGCAGTTCCGGGACTAGCGGGGGTCTCTACGAGCAGTACTTC; CDR3 protein: CASSSGTSGGLYEQYF
CDR3 length: 16; J gene: TRBJ2-7; V gene: TRBV7-2; clone size: NA; D gene: TRBD1; CDR3 DNA: TGTGCCAGCAGCCCCCGAGGGGGACAGGGAGTATACGAGCAGTACTTC; CDR3 protein: CASSPRGGQGVYEQYF
CDR3 length: 16; J gene: TRBJ1-2; V gene: TRBV5-6; clone size: NA; D gene: TRBD1; CDR3 DNA: TGTGCCAGCAGCTACGATCGGACAGGGGGCAGCTATGGCTACACCTTC; CDR3 protein: CASSYDRTGGSYGYTF
CDR3 length: 18; J gene: TRBJ2-1; V gene: TRBV5-4; clone size: NA; D gene: TRBD2; CDR3 DNA: TGTGCCAGCAGCATGGGACTAGCGGCAACGACTACCTACAATGAGCAGTTCTTC; CDR3 protein: CASSMGLAATTTYNEQFF
CDR3 length: 15; J gene: TRBJ2-3; V gene: TRBV6-5; clone size: NA; D gene: TRBD1; CDR3 DNA: TGTGCCAGCAGGCTACTCCGGACAGGTTCAGATACGCAGTATTTT; CDR3 protein: CASRLLRTGSDTQYF
CDR3 length: 16; J gene: TRBJ2-1; V gene: TRBV5-4; clone size: NA; D gene: NA; CDR3 DNA: TGTGCCAGCAGCTTGGCTGCCGCGAGGGAATTAAATGAGCAGTTCTTC; CDR3 protein: CASSLAAARELNEQFF
CDR3 length: 19; J gene: TRBJ1-2; V gene: TRBV5-1; clone size: NA; D gene: NA; CDR3 DNA: TGCGCCAGCAGCTTGGGTGCGGCCGGTGGGGGGAGGAGGAACTATGGCTACACCTTC; CDR3 protein: CASSLGAAGGGRRNYGYTF
CDR3 length: 14; J gene: TRBJ1-1; V gene: TRBV10-1; clone size: few; D gene: TRBD1; CDR3 DNA: TGCGCCAGCAGCGCACAGGGGGCGAACACTGAAGCTTTCTTT; CDR3 protein: CASSAQGANTEAFF
CDR3 length: 13; J gene: TRBJ2-1; V gene: TRBV2; clone size: NA; D gene: NA; CDR3 DNA: TGTGCCAGCCAGGGTAGCTCCTACAATGAGCAGTTCTTC; CDR3 protein: CASQGSSYNEQFF
CDR3 length: 14; J gene: TRBJ1-2; V gene: TRBV19; clone size: few; D gene: TRBD1; CDR3 DNA: TGTGCCAGTAGTGGACAGGGCCTGAACTATGGCTACACCTTC; CDR3 protein: CASSGQGLNYGYTF
CDR3 length: 13; J gene: TRBJ1-2; V gene: TRBV5-6; clone size: once; D gene: NA; CDR3 DNA: TGTGCCAGCAGTTTAGACAGCCCCTATGGCTACACCTTC; CDR3 protein: CASSLDSPYGYTF
CDR3 length: 13; J gene: TRBJ2-1; V gene: TRBV3-1/TRBV3-2; clone size: NA; D gene: NA; CDR3 DNA: TGTGCCAGCAGCCAAGACCTAATCGATGAGCAGTTCTTC; CDR3 protein: CASSQDLIDEQFF
CDR3 length: 11; J gene: TRBJ2-2; V gene: TRBV20-1; clone size: NA; D gene: NA; CDR3 DNA: TGCAGTGCTCTGTACACCGGGGAGCTGTTTTTT; CDR3 protein: CSALYTGELFF
CDR3 length: 16; J gene: TRBJ1-4; V gene: TRBV11-2; clone size: NA; D gene: TRBD1; CDR3 DNA: TGTGCCAGCAGCTTCGAAACCCGGGACAGTAATGAAAAACTGTTTTTT; CDR3 protein: CASSFETRDSNEKLFF
CDR3 length: 18; J gene: TRBJ2-1; V gene: TRBV5-1; clone size: NA; D gene: TRBD2; CDR3 DNA: TGCGCCAGCAGCCCGCGGACTAGCGGGGGGATCTCCTACAATGAGCAGTTCTTC; CDR3 protein: CASSPRTSGGISYNEQFF